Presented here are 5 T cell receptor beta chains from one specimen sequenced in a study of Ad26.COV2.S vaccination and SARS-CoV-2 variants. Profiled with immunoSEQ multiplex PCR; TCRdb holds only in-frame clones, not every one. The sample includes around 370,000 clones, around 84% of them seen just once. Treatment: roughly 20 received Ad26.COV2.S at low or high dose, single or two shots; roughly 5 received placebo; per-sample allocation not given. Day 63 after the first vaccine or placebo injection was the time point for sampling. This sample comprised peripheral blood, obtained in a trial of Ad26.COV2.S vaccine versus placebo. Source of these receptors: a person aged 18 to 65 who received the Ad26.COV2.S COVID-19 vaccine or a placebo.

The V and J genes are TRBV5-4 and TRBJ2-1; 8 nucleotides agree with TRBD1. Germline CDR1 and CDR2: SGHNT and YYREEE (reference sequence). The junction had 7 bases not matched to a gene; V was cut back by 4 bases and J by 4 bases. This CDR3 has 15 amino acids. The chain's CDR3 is CASSPRQGPYNEQFF. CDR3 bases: TGTGCCAGCAGCCCGAGACAGGGGCCATACAATGAGCAGTTCTTC.

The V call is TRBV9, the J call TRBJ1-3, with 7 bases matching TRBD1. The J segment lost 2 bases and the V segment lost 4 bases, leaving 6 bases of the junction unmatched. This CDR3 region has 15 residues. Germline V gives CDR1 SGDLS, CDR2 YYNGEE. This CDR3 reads CASSTRGVAGNTIYF. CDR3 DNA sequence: TGTGCCAGCAGCACCAGGGGGGTGGCTGGAAACACCATATATTTT.

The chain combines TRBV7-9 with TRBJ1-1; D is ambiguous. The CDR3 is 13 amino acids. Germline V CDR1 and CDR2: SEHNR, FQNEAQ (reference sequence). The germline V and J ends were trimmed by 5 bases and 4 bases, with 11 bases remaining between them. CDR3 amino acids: CASSPELFTEAFF. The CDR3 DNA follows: TGTGCCAGCAGCCCGGAATTGTTCACTGAAGCTTTCTTT.

CDR3 DNA sequence: TGTGCCAGCAGCTTAGGTAGCGGGGGGCCGATAACAGATACGCAGTATTTT. Protein: CASSLGSGGPITDTQYF. The chain joins TRBV7-2 to TRBJ2-3; 10 nucleotides line up with TRBD2. Trimming at V came to 1 base and at J to 3 bases, leaving 7 bases not matched to a gene. The CDR3 has 17 residues. The germline V gene has CDR1 SGHTA and CDR2 FQGNSA.

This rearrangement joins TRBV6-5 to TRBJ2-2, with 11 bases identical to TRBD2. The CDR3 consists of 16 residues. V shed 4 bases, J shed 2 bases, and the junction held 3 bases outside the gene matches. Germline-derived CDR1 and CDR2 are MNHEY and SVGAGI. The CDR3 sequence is CASSSRLAGNTGELFF. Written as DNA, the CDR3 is TGTGCCAGCAGTTCGAGACTAGCGGGAAACACCGGGGAGCTGTTTTTT.